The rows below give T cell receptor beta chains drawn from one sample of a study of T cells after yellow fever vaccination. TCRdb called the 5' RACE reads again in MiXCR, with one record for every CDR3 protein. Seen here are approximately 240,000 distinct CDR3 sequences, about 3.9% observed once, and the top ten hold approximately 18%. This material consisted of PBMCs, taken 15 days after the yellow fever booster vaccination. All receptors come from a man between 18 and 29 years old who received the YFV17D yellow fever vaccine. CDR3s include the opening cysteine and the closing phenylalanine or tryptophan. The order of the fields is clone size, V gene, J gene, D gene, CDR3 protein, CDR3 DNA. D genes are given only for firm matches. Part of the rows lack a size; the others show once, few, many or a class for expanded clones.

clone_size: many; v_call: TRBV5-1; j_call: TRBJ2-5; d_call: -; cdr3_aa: CASSPPWGGSEETQYF; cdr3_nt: TGCGCCAGCAGCCCCCCGTGGGGTGGAAGCGAAGAGACCCAGTACTTC
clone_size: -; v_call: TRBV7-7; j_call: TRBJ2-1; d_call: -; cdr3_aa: CASSLCLGNEQFF; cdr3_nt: TGTGCTAGCAGCTTATGCCTTGGCAATGAGCAGTTCTTC
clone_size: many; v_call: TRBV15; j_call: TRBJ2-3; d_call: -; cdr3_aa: CATSTSDTQYF; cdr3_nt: TGTGCCACCAGCACCTCAGATACGCAGTATTTT
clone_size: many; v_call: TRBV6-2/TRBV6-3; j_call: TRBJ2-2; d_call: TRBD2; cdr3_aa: CASRLHGTSGGPTGELFF; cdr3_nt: TGTGCCAGCAGACTCCACGGGACTAGCGGGGGTCCGACCGGGGAGCTGTTTTTT
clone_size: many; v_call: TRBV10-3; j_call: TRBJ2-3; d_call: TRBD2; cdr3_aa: CAISFETSGAQGTQYF; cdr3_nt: TGTGCCATCAGCTTTGAGACTAGCGGGGCCCAAGGTACGCAGTATTTT
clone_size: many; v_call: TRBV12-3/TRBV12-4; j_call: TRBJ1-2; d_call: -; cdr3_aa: CASSRQAYYGYTF; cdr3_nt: TGTGCCAGCAGTAGACAGGCATACTATGGCTACACCTTC
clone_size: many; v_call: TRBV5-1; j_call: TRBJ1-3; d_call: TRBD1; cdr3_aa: CASSFQGQGASGNTIYF; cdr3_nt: TGCGCCAGCAGCTTCCAAGGACAGGGCGCGTCTGGAAACACCATATATTTT
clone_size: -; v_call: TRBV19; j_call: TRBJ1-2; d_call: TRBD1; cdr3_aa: CASTVEGQGNGYTF; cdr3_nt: TGTGCCAGTACCGTGGAGGGACAGGGGAACGGCTACACCTTC
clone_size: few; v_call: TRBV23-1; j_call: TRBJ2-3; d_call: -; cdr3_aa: CASRSSPNSSTDTQYF; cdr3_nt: TGCGCCAGCAGGAGCTCTCCCAACTCTAGCACAGATACGCAGTATTTT
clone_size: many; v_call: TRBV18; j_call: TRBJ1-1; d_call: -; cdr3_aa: CASSPNFPNTEAFF; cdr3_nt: TGTGCCAGCTCACCGAACTTCCCGAACACTGAAGCTTTCTTT
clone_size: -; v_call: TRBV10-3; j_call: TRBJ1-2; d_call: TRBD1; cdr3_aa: CAISGTGAGIDGYTF; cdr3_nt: TGTGCCATCAGCGGGACAGGGGCGGGGATCGATGGCTACACCTTC
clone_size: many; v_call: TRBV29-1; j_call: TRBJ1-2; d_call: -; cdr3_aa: CSVELDGLYGYTF; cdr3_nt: TGCAGCGTTGAGTTGGACGGATTATATGGCTACACCTTC
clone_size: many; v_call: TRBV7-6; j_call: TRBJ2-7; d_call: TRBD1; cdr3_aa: CASSPRQGLSEQYF; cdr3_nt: TGTGCCAGCAGCCCTCGACAGGGTTTATCCGAGCAGTACTTC
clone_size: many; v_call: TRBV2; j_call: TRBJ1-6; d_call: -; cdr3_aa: CASSESGVSPLHF; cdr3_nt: TGTGCCAGCAGCGAATCAGGGGTTTCACCCCTCCACTTT
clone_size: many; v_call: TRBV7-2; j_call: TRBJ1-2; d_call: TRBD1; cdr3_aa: CASSLDFQGAGGYTF; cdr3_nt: TGTGCCAGCAGCTTAGATTTCCAGGGGGCAGGGGGCTACACCTTC
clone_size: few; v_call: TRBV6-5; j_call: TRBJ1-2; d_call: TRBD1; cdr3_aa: CASRAPGTGGYGYTF; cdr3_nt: TGTGCCAGCAGAGCGCCCGGGACAGGGGGTTATGGCTACACCTTC
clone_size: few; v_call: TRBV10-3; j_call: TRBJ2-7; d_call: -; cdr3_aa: CAISEEYGDSYEQYF; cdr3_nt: TGTGCCATCAGTGAGGAGTACGGGGACTCCTACGAGCAGTACTTC
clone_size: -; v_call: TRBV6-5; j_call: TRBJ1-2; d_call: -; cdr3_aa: CASDLYGYTF; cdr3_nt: TGTGCCAGCGACCTCTATGGCTACACCTTC
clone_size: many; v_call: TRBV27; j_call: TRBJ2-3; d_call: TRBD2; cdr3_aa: CASSLGNSGGTDTQYF; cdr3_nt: TGTGCCAGCAGTTTGGGAAATAGCGGGGGCACAGATACGCAGTATTTT
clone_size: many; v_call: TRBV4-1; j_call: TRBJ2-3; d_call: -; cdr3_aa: CASSQSNLADTQYF; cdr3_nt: TGCGCCAGCAGCCAATCTAACCTAGCGGATACGCAGTATTTT
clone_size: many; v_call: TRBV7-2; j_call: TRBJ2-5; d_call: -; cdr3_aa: CASSLVGGLPETQYF; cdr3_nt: TGTGCCAGCAGCTTAGTAGGAGGCCTTCCAGAGACCCAGTACTTC
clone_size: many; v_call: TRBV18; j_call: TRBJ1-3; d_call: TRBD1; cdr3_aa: CASSPYPGQGTGNTIYF; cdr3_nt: TGTGCCAGCTCACCATATCCCGGACAGGGAACTGGAAACACCATATATTTT
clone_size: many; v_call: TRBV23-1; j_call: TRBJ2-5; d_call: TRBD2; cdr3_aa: CASSPPSGGEETQYF; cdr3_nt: TGCGCCAGCAGTCCGCCTAGCGGGGGAGAAGAGACCCAGTACTTC
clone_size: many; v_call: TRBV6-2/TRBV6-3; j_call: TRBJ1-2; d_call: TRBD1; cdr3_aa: CATSIDREEYGYTF; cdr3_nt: TGTGCCACCAGCATCGACAGGGAGGAGTATGGCTACACCTTC
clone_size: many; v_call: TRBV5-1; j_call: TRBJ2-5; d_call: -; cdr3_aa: CASSLASYKETQYF; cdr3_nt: TGCGCCAGCAGCTTGGCAAGCTATAAAGAGACCCAGTACTTC
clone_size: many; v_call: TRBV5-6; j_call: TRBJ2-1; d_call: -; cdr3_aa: CASSLLTRTNEQFF; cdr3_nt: TGTGCCAGCAGCTTGTTGACCCGAACCAATGAGCAGTTCTTC
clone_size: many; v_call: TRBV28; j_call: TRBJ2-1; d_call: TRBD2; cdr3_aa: CASSQLGAGGLMKNYNEQFF; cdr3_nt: TGTGCCAGCAGTCAACTTGGTGCGGGGGGACTAATGAAGAACTACAATGAGCAGTTCTTC
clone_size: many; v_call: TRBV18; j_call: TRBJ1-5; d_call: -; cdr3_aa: CASSFTVGGNSNQPQHF; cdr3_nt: TGTGCCAGCTCGTTTACCGTCGGGGGAAATAGCAATCAGCCCCAGCATTTT
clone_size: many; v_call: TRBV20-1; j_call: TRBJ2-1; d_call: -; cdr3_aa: CSARGSGAPILEQFF; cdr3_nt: TGCAGTGCTAGGGGTAGCGGTGCCCCTATTTTGGAGCAGTTCTTC
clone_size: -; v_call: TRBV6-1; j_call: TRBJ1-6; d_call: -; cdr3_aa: CASSEPLLARINSPLHF; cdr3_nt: TGTGCCAGCAGTGAACCATTATTGGCCAGGATCAATTCACCCCTCCACTTT
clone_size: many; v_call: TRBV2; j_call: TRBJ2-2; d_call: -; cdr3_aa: CASGGLNTGELFF; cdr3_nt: TGTGCCAGCGGGGGGCTGAACACCGGGGAGCTGTTTTTT
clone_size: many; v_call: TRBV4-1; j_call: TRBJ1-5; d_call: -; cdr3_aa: CASSQEWTVHQPQHF; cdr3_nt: TGCGCCAGCAGCCAAGAGTGGACAGTTCATCAGCCCCAGCATTTT
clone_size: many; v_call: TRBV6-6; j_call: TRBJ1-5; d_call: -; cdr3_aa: CASSYPTDQPQHF; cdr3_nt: TGTGCCAGCAGTTACCCCACTGATCAGCCCCAGCATTTT
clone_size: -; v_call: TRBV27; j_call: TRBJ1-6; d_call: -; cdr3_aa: CTSSFLAPETGNSPLHF; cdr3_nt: TGCACCAGCAGTTTTCTCGCCCCGGAAACCGGGAATTCACCCCTCCACTTT
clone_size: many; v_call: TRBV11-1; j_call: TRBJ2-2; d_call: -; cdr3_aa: CASSLARELFF; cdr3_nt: TGTGCCAGCAGCTTAGCCCGGGAGCTGTTTTTT
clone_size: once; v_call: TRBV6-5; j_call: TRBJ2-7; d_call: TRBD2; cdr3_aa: CASSAGTRAVEQYF; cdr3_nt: TGTGCCAGCAGTGCAGGGACTAGAGCCGTCGAGCAGTACTTC
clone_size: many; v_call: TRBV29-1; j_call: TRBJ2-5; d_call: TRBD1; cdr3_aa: CSVGTGGETQYF; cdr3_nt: TGCAGCGTTGGGACAGGGGGCGAGACCCAGTACTTC
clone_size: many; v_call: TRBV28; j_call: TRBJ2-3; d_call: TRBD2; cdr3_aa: CASSLGSAGGTDTQYF; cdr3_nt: TGTGCCAGCAGTTTGGGGTCAGCGGGGGGCACAGATACGCAGTATTTT
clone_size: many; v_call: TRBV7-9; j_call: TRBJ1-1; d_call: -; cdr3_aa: CASSLGVLSPRGEAFF; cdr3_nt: TGTGCCAGCAGCTTAGGGGTTTTAAGCCCCCGTGGTGAAGCTTTCTTT
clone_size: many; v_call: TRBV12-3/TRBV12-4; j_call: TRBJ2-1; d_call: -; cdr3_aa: CASSLLQGDNEQFF; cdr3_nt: TGTGCCAGCAGTTTATTGCAGGGTGACAATGAGCAGTTCTTC
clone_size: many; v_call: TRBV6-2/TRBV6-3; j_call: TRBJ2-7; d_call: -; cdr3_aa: CASSYYGSSYEQYF; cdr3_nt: TGTGCCAGCAGTTACTATGGGTCCTCCTACGAGCAGTACTTC
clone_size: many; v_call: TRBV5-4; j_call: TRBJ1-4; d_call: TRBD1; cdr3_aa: CASSRQGATEKLFF; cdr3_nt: TGTGCCAGCAGCAGACAGGGGGCGACTGAAAAACTGTTTTTT
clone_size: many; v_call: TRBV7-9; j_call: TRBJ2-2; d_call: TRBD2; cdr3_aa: CASSFLAGANTGELFF; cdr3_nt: TGTGCCAGCAGCTTCTTAGCGGGGGCGAACACCGGGGAGCTGTTTTTT